Sequencing of this T cell receptor beta chain was carried out in a study of graft-versus-host responses after intestinal transplantation. Study in general: Recipients uniformly received anti-thymocyte globulin induction, followed by tacrolimus and steroids for approximately 3 years.

The CDR3 spans 13 residues. V was clipped by 6 bases and J by 5 bases; unmatched bases: 6. Per the germline V gene, CDR1 is SGHTA and CDR2 is FQGTGA. With respect to this clone: The antigen is undetermined.

Profiling relied on immunoSEQ multiplex PCR, and the TCRdb table lists in-frame clones only, not all of them. The sample lists more than 100,000 clones; over 85% were seen once. The chain is built from TRBV7-3 and TRBJ2-7; 8 bases agree with TRBD1. The sequencing here drew on unstimulated CD8+ T cells sorted from spleen or lymph node cells, taken before intestinal transplant. The TCR comes from a human donor who received an intestinal transplant. In DNA, the CDR3 is TGTGCCAGCAGTCCCGACAGGGGACACGAGCAGTACTTC. Translated: CASSPDRGHEQYF.